This section outlines one TCR beta chain sequence together with its context. The age range of participants was about 18 to 95 years, with residence in more than 20 US areas. Recovered status applied to Cohort 3 donors who had two consecutive negative PCRs. It also applied to those with clearance or with symptom resolution. In the source study's methods: Reference gene primer amplification gave estimated nucleated cell counts. Measured with immunoSEQ multiplex PCR; TCRdb has only the in-frame clones, and not every one. From that table come the V and J calls and clone size; the DNA was used to work out D and trimming. The sample lists approximately 280,000 clones, approximately 86% occurring once. The record originates from a study of blood T cell repertoires in COVID-19. Study-wide background: The cDNA or gDNA used as material had been derived from T cells, B-cell-depleted T cells, or PBMCs.

Looked up from germline, CDR1 is LGHDT and CDR2 is YNNKEL (reference sequence). The CDR3 runs to 11 residues. V lost 2 bases to trimming and J lost 12 bases; unmatched junction nucleotides: 1. The chain links TRBV3-1 (or the pseudogene TRBV3-2) to TRBJ2-1; TRBD2 aligns across 7 bases. The sample was PBMCs or T cells enriched from blood (not recorded which). This TCR was recovered from a woman younger than 30 who had recovered from COVID-19. This chain's CDR3 is CASSQTGGQFF. CDR3 nucleotide sequence: TGTGCCAGCAGCCAAACGGGGGGGCAGTTCTTC.